The 8 T cell receptor beta chains in this list originate from one sample, sequenced in a study of shared clonotypes between healthy human individuals (TCRdb year 2020). Library preparation used the immunoSEQ multiplex PCR assay. The table comes from immuneACCESS by way of TCRdb, which keeps in-frame sequences with V and J called. Part of the clones is missing from these tables; in studies checked, under half for an unresolved V gene and the rest for unknown reasons. The sample includes approximately 2.1 million clones, with more than 85% observed a single time. The top ten clones comprise about 0.37% of the sample. Sequenced sample: naive CD4+ T cells from PBMCs. The cell subset or site label on this specimen signifies: CD45RA+ positively selected. These receptors all stem from a man between 18 and 35 years old in good health. Some clones in this sample may be carry-over from other donors' samples.

J is TRBJ2-7 and V is TRBV7-6; 11 nucleotides line up with TRBD2. CDR1 is SGHVS, CDR2 FNYEAQ, per germline. This CDR3 comprises 14 residues. With 5 bases clipped from V and 3 bases from J, the junction kept 3 bases outside the gene matches. This chain's CDR3 is CASSPGTSGYEQYF. CDR3 bases: TGTGCCAGCAGCCCCGGGACTAGCGGCTACGAGCAGTACTTC. The full variable domain, rest sourced from reference TRBV7-6 and TRBJ2-7, is GAGVSQSPRYKVTKRGQDVALRCDPISGHVSLYWYRQALGQGPEFLTYFNYEAQQDKSGLPNDRFSAERPEGSISTLTIQRTEQRDSAMYRCASSPGTSGYEQYFGPGTRLTVT.

V usage is TRBV28 and J usage is TRBJ2-3; 9 nucleotides line up with TRBD2. The CDR3 sequence is 15 residues long. Germline values: CDR1 MDHEN, CDR2 SYDVKM. V gave up 6 bases and J gave up 5 bases; unmatched junction bases: 9. CDR3 sequence reads: CASRRNPLAGDTQYF. The CDR3 coding sequence is TGTGCCAGCAGACGAAATCCACTAGCGGGAGATACGCAGTATTTT.

V usage is TRBV5-1 and J usage is TRBJ1-3; the D is unclear. V gave up 5 bases and J gave up 3 bases, with 3 bases separating them. This CDR3 is built from 11 residues. CDR1 and CDR2 from the germline V gene are SGHRS and YFSETQ. The CDR3 spells CASRVGNTIYF. The CDR3 bases are TGCGCCAGCAGGGTTGGAAACACCATATATTTT.

The chain combines TRBV7-3 with TRBJ1-1, with 7 bases fitting TRBD1. There are 15 residues in the CDR3. Losses at the gene ends were 0 bases for V and 3 bases for J; bases not matched to a gene: 4. Germline values: CDR1 SGHTA, CDR2 FQGTGA. The CDR3 bases are TGTGCCAGCAGCTTAACCGGTCAGGGGGACACTGAAGCTTTCTTT. The encoded protein is CASSLTGQGDTEAFF.

The chain carries TRBV18 and TRBJ2-5; D might be TRBD1 (5 bases). The CDR3 length is 14 residues. Germline CDR1 reads KGHSH; CDR2 reads LQKENI. The germline V and J ends were trimmed by 2 bases and 2 bases, with 9 bases remaining between them. This chain's CDR3 is CASSPIDSQETQYF. In nucleotides, the CDR3 is TGTGCCAGCTCACCAATAGACAGTCAAGAGACCCAGTACTTC.

The genes are TRBV19 and TRBJ1-4; a weak D match, TRBD1 (6 bases). Trimming took 5 bases from V and 2 from J, leaving 15 bases between them. Germline CDR1 is LNHDA and CDR2 is SQIVND (reference sequence). The CDR3 runs to 16 residues. In DNA, the CDR3 is TGTGCCAGTAGTTCACAGGGAATGCTCACTAATGAAAAACTGTTTTTT. Residues: CASSSQGMLTNEKLFF.

This chain connects TRBV2 to TRBJ2-5; TRBD1 matches at 9 bases. Looked up from germline, CDR1 is SNHLY and CDR2 is FYNNEI. The ends lost 5 bases at V and 2 bases at J; junction bases unmatched: 3. CDR3 length equals 14 residues. The CDR3 region is CASSLDRGQETQYF. CDR3 nucleotides: TGTGCCAGCAGTCTAGACAGGGGGCAAGAGACCCAGTACTTC.

This chain links TRBV6-5 with TRBJ1-1; D may be TRBD1 (5 bases). This CDR3 comprises 15 residues. Trimming pared 0 bases from V and 2 bases from J, leaving 10 bases between. From germline, CDR1 is MNHEY and CDR2 SVGAGI. CDR3: CASSYSGRINTEAFF. The DNA of the CDR3 is TGTGCCAGCAGTTACTCGGGACGGATTAACACTGAAGCTTTCTTT.